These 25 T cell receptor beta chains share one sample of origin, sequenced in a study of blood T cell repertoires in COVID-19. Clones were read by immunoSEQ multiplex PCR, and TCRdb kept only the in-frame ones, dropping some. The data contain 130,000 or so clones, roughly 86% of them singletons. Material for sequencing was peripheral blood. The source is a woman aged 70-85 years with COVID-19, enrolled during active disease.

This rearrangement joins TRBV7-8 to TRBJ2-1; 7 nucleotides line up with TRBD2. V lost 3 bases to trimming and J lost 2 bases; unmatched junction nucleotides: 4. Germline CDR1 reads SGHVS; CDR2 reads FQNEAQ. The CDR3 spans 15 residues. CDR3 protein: CASSFSGATYNEQFF. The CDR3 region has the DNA TGTGCCAGCAGCTTCAGCGGGGCCACCTACAATGAGCAGTTCTTC.

CDR3 nucleotides: TGTGCCAGCAGTTCTCCTCCTGGGAGCGGAGAAAAACTGTTTTTT. It yields the protein CASSSPPGSGEKLFF. This rearrangement joins TRBV28 to TRBJ1-4, with D hard to call. The CDR3 covers 15 residues. Trimming took 4 bases from V and 8 from J, leaving 17 bases between them. Germline CDR1 is MDHEN and CDR2 is SYDVKM. Using reference TRBV28 and TRBJ1-4 for the parts outside the CDR3, the full variable domain is DVKVTQSSRYLVKRTGEKVFLECVQDMDHENMFWYRQDPGLGLRLIYFSYDVKMKEKGDIPEGYSVSREKKERFSLILESASTNQTSMYLCASSSPPGSGEKLFFGSGTQLSVL.

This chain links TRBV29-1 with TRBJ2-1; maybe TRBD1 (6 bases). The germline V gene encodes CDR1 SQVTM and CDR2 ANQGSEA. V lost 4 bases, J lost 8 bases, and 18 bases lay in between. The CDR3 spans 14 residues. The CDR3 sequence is CSVGVRGQGDEQFF. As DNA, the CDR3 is TGCAGCGTTGGCGTTAGGGGACAAGGGGATGAGCAGTTCTTC.

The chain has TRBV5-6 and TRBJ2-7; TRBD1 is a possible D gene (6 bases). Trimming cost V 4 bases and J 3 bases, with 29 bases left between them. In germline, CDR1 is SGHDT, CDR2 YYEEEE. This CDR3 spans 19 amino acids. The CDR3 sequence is CASSPGPARGPEAYYEQYF. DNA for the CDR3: TGTGCCAGCAGCCCTGGTCCCGCCAGGGGCCCTGAGGCCTACTACGAGCAGTACTTC.

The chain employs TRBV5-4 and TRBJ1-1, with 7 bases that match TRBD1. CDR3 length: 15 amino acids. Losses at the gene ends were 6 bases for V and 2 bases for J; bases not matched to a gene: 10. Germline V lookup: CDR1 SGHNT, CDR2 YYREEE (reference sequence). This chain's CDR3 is CASTRPQGGNTEAFF. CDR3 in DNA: TGTGCCAGCACAAGACCTCAGGGGGGAAACACTGAAGCTTTCTTT. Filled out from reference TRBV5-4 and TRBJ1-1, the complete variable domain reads ETGVTQSPTHLIKTRGQQVTLRCSSQSGHNTVSWYQQALGQGPQFIFQYYREEENGRGNFPPRFSGLQFPNYSSELNVNALELDDSALYLCASTRPQGGNTEAFFGQGTRLTVV.

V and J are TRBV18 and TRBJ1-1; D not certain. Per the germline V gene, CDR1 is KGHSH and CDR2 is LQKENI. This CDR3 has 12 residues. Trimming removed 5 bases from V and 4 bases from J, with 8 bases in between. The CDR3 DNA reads TGTGCCAGCTCAGCTTTGGCCACTGAAGCTTTCTTT. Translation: CASSALATEAFF.

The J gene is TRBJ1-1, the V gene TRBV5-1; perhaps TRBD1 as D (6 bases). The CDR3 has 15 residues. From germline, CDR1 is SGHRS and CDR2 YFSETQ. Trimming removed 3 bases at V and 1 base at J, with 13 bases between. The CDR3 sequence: CASSYTGSRNTEAFF. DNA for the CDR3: TGCGCCAGCAGCTATACAGGGTCACGGAACACTGAAGCTTTCTTT.

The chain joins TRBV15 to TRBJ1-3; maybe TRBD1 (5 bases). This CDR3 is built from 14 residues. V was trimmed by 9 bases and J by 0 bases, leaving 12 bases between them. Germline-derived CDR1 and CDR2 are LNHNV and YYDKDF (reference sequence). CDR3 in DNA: TGTGCCACGGGGGGTACGAGCTCTGGAAACACCATATATTTT. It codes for CATGGTSSGNTIYF.

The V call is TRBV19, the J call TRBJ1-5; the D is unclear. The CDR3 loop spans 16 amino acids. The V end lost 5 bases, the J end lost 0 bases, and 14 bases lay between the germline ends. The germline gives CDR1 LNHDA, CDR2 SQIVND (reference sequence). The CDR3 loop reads CASSPELGVSNQPQHF. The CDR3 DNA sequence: TGTGCCAGTAGTCCCGAACTGGGAGTTAGCAATCAGCCCCAGCATTTT.

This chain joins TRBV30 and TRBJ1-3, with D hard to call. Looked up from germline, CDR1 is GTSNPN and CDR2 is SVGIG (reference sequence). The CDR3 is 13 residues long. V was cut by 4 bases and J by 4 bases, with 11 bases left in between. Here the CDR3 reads CAWTSGSGNTIYF. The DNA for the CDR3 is TGTGCCTGGACCTCAGGTTCGGGAAACACCATATATTTT. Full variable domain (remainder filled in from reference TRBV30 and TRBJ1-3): SQTIHQWPATLVQPVGSPLSLECTVEGTSNPNLYWYRQAAGRGLQLLFYSVGIGQISSEVPQNLSASRPQDRQFILSSKKLLLSDSGFYLCAWTSGSGNTIYFGEGSWLTVV.

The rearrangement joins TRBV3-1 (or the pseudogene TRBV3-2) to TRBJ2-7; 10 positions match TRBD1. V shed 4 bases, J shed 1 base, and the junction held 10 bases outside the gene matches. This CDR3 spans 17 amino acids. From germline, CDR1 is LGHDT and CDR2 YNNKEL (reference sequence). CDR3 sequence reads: CASSPPPGQGQSYEQYF. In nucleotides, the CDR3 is TGTGCCAGCAGCCCGCCCCCGGGACAGGGGCAATCCTACGAGCAGTACTTC.

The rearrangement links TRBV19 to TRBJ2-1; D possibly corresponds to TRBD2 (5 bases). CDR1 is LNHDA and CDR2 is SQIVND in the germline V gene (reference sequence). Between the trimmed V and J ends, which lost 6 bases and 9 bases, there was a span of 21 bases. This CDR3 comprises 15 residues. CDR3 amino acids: CASRTGLLGVGEQFF. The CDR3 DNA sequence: TGTGCCAGTAGAACTGGACTTCTTGGGGTGGGTGAGCAGTTCTTC.

In DNA form, the CDR3 reads TGTGCCATCAGCCCGGAGCCGGATCAGCCCCAGCATTTT. Its translation is CAISPEPDQPQHF. V usage is TRBV10-3 and J usage is TRBJ1-5; D is undetermined. Germline-derived CDR1 and CDR2 are ENHRY and SYGVKD. The length of the CDR3 is 13 residues. The V end lost 6 bases, the J end lost 5 bases, and 11 bases lay between the germline ends.

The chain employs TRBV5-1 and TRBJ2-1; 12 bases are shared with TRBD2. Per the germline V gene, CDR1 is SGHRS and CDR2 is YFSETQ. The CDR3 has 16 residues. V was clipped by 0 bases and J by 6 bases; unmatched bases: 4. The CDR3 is CASSLGGTSGFNEQFF. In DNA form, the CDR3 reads TGCGCCAGCAGCTTGGGGGGGACTAGCGGGTTCAATGAGCAGTTCTTC.

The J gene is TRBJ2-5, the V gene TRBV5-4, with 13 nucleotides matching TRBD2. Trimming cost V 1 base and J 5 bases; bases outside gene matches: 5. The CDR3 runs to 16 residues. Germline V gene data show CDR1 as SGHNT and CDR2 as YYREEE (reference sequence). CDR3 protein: CASSLSLAGGPETQYF. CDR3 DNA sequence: TGTGCCAGCAGCTTGTCACTAGCGGGGGGGCCCGAGACCCAGTACTTC.

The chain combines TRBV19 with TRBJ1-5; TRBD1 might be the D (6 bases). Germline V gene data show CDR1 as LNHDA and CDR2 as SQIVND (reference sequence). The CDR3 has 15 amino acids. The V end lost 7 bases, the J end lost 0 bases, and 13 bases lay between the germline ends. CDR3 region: CASTTGDYSNQPQHF. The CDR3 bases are TGTGCCAGTACGACAGGAGATTATAGCAATCAGCCCCAGCATTTT.

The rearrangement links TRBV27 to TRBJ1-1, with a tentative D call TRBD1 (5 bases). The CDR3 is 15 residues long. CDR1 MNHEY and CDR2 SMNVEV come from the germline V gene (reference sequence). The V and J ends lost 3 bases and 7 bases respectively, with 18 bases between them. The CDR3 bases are TGTGCCAGCAGTTTTGGGACGGGAGGCTGGGGTGAAGCTTTCTTT. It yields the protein CASSFGTGGWGEAFF.

This CDR3 is CASSPPGSTVYEQYF. The CDR3 coding sequence is TGTGCCAGCAGTCCCCCGGGGTCAACAGTCTACGAGCAGTACTTC. V usage is TRBV6-5 and J usage is TRBJ2-7, with a tentative D call TRBD2 (5 bases). Trimming stripped 5 bases from V and 3 bases from J, with 17 bases between. Germline CDR1 is MNHEY and CDR2 is SVGAGI. This CDR3 is 15 amino acids long.

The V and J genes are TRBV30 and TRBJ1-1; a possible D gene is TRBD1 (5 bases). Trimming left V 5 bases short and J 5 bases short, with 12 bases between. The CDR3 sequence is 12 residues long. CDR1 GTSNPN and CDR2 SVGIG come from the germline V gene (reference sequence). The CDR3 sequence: CAWDGGGTEAFF. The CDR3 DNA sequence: TGTGCCTGGGACGGGGGTGGGACTGAAGCTTTCTTT.

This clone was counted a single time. DNA of the CDR3: TGTGCCAGCAGCTTAGGACAGAGATACTACGAGCAGTACTTC. Its protein is CASSLGQRYYEQYF. V usage is TRBV11-2 and J usage is TRBJ2-7; TRBD1 is a possible D gene (5 bases). The CDR3 has 14 residues. V lost 1 base and J 3 bases, leaving 10 bases between the germline ends. Germline assignment: CDR1 SGHAT and CDR2 FQNNGV.

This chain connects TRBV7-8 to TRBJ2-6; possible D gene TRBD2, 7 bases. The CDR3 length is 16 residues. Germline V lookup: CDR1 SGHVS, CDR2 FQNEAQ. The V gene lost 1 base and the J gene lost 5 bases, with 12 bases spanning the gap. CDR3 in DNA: TGTGCCAGCAGCTTAGGGGGGGGCCTCTGGGCCAACGTCCTGACTTTC. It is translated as CASSLGGGLWANVLTF.

The CDR3 loop reads CASSLSGNTEAFF. CDR3 bases: TGTGCCAGCAGTTTATCGGGGAACACTGAAGCTTTCTTT. The V and J genes are TRBV12-3 or TRBV12-4 and TRBJ1-1; no definite D call. Trimming took 2 bases from V and 1 from J, leaving 5 bases between them. The CDR3 loop spans 13 amino acids.

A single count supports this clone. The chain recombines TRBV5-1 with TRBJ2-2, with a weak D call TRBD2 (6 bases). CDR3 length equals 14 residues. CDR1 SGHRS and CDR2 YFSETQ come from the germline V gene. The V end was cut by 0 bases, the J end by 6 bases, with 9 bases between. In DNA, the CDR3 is TGCGCCAGCAGCTTGGACGGGGGAGCCGGGGAGCTGTTTTTT. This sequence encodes CASSLDGGAGELFF. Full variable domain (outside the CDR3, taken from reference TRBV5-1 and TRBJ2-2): KAGVTQTPRYLIKTRGQQVTLSCSPISGHRSVSWYQQTPGQGLQFLFEYFSETQRNKGNFPGRFSGRQFSNSRSEMNVSTLELGDSALYLCASSLDGGAGELFFGEGSRLTVL.

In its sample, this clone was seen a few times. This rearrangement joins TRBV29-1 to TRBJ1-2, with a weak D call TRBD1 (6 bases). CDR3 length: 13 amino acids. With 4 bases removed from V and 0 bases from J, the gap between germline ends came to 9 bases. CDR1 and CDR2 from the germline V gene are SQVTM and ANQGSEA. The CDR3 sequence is CSVGTVANYGYTF. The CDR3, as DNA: TGCAGCGTTGGGACAGTCGCTAACTATGGCTACACCTTC.

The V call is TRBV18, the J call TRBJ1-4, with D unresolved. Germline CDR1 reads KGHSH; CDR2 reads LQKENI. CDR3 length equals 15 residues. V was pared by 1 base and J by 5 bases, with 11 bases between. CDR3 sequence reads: CASSPLAGLNEKLFF. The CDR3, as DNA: TGTGCCAGCTCACCACTGGCGGGGTTAAATGAAAAACTGTTTTTT.